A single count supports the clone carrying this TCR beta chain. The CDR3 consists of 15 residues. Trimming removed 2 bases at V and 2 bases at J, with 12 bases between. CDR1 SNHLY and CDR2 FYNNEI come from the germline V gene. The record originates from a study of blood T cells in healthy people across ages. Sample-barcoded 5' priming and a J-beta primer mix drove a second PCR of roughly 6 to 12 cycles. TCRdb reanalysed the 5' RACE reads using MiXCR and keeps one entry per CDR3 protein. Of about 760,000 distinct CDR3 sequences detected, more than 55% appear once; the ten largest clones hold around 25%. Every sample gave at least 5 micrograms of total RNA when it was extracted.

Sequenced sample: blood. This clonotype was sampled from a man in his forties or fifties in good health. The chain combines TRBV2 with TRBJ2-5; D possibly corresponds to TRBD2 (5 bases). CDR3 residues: CASSELRGPQETQYF. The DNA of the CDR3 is TGTGCCAGCAGTGAACTCAGAGGGCCTCAAGAGACCCAGTACTTC. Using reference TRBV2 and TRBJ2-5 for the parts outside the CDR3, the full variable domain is EPEVTQTPSHQVTQMGQEVILRCVPISNHLYFYWYRQILGQKVEFLVSFYNNEISEKSEIFDDQFSVERPDGSNFTLKIRSTKLEDSAMYFCASSELRGPQETQYFGPGTRLLVL.